This T cell receptor beta chain was recovered during a study of control samples from healthy donors and cancer patients. Assay: immunoSEQ multiplex PCR; the TCRdb copy retains only in-frame clones and omits some. The data hold 120,000 or so clones, with more than 85% observed a single time. This clone was counted a single time. The TCR comes from a man aged 18 to 35 in good health. Sequencing was carried out using blood.

The CDR3 sequence is CASSSTSGRSYEQYF. The CDR3 region has the DNA TGTGCCAGCAGCTCGACAAGCGGGAGATCCTACGAGCAGTACTTC. The chain carries TRBV7-6 and TRBJ2-7; 8 bases map to TRBD2. V gave up 4 bases and J gave up 1 base; unmatched junction bases: 6. The CDR3 is 15 amino acids. Per germline, CDR1 SGHVS and CDR2 FNYEAQ. The full variable domain, rest sourced from reference TRBV7-6 and TRBJ2-7, is GAGVSQSPRYKVTKRGQDVALRCDPISGHVSLYWYRQALGQGPEFLTYFNYEAQQDKSGLPNDRFSAERPEGSISTLTIQRTEQRDSAMYRCASSSTSGRSYEQYFGPGTRLTVT.